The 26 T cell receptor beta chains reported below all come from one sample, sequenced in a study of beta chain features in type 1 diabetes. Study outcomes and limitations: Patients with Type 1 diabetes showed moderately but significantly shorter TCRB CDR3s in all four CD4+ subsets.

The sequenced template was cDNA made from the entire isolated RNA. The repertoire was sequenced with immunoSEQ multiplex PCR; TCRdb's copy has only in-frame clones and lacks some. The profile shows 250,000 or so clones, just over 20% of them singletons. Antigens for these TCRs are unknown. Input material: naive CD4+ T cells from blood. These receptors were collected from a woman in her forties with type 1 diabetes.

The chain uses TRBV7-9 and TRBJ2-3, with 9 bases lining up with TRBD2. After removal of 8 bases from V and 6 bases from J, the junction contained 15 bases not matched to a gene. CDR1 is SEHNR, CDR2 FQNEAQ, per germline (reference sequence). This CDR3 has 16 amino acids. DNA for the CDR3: TGTGCCAGCGGTTCACCGGGCGGGAGGGCCGGGGATACGCAGTATTTT. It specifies CASGSPGGRAGDTQYF.

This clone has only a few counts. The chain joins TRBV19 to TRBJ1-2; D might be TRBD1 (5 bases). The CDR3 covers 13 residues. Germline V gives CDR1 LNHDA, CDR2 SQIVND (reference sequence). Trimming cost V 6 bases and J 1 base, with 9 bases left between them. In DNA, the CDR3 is TGTGCCAGTAGAAGCCAGGGTAACTATGGCTACACCTTC. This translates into CASRSQGNYGYTF.

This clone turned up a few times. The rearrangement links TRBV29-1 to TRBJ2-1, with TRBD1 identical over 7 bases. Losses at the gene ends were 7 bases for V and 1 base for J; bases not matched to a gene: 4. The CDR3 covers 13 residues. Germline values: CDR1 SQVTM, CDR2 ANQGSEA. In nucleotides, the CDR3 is TGCAGCGGTCACAGGGGATCCTACAATGAGCAGTTCTTC. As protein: CSGHRGSYNEQFF.

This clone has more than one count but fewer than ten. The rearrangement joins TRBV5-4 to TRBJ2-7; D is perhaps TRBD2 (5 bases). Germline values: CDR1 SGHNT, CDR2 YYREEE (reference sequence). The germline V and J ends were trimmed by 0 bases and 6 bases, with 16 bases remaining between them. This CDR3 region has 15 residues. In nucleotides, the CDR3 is TGTGCCAGCAGCTTGGATCCCCTCAACACTAGCGAGCAGTACTTC. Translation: CASSLDPLNTSEQYF.

CDR3 amino acids: CASSQDRGHSNQPQHF. In nucleotides, the CDR3 is TGCGCCAGCAGCCAAGATCGGGGACATAGCAATCAGCCCCAGCATTTT. The gene calls are TRBV4-1 and TRBJ1-5, with a weak D call TRBD1 (6 bases). The CDR3 is 16 residues long. CDR1 is MGHRA, CDR2 YSYEKL, per germline. Trimming removed 0 bases from V and 0 bases from J, with 9 bases in between.

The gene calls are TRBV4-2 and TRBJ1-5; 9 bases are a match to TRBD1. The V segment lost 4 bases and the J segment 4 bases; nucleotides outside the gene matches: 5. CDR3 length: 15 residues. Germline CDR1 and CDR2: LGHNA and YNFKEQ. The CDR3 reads CASSRDDRGNQPQHF. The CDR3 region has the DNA TGTGCCAGCAGCCGGGACGACAGGGGGAATCAGCCCCAGCATTTT.

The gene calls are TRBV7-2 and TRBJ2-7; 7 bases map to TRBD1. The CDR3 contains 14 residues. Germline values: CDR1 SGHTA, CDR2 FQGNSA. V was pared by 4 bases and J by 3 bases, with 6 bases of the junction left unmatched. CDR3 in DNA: TGTGCCAGCAGCTCCCCGGGACAGAGCTACGAGCAGTACTTC. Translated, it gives CASSSPGQSYEQYF.

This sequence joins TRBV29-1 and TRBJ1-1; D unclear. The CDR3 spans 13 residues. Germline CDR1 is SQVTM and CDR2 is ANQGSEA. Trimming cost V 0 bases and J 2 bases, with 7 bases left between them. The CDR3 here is CSVEEHSNTEAFF. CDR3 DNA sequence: TGCAGCGTTGAAGAGCACAGCAACACTGAAGCTTTCTTT.

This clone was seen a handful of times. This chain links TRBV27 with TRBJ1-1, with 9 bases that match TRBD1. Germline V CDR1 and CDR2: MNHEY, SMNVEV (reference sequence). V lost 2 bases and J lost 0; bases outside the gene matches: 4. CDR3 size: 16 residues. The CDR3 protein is CASSLGQGRMNTEAFF. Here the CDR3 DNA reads TGTGCCAGCAGTTTAGGACAGGGGAGGATGAACACTGAAGCTTTCTTT.

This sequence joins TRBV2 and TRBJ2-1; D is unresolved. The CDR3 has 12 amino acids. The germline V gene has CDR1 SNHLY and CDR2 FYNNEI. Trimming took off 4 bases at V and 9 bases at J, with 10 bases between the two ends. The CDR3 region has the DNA TGTGCCAGCAGTGTGTTGGCAATTGAGCAGTTCTTC. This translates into CASSVLAIEQFF.

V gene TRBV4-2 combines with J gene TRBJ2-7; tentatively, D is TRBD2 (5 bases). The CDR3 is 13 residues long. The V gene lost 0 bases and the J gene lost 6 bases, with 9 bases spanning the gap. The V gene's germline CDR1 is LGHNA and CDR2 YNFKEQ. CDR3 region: CASSQEDGGEQYF. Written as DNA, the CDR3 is TGTGCCAGCAGCCAAGAGGACGGAGGCGAGCAGTACTTC.

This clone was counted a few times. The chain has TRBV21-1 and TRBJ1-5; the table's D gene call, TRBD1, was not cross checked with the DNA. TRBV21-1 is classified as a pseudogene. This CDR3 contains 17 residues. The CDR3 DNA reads TGTGCCAGCAGCAAAGCGGACAGGCTCCTCAGCAATCAGCCCCAGCATTTT. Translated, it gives CASSKADRLLSNQPQHF.

The CDR3 DNA reads TGTGCCAGCAATTGGGCGAACACTGAAGCTTTCTTT. The encoded protein is CASNWANTEAFF. This chain uses TRBV28 with TRBJ1-1; D call uncertain. Germline loops: CDR1 MDHEN, CDR2 SYDVKM. The CDR3 has 12 residues. V was trimmed by 7 bases and J by 1 base, leaving 7 bases between them.

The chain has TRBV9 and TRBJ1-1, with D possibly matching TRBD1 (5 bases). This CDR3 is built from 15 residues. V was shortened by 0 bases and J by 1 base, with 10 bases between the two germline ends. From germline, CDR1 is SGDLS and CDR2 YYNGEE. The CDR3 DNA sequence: TGTGCCAGCAGCGTAGTGGCCGACAGGAACACTGAAGCTTTCTTT. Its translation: CASSVVADRNTEAFF.

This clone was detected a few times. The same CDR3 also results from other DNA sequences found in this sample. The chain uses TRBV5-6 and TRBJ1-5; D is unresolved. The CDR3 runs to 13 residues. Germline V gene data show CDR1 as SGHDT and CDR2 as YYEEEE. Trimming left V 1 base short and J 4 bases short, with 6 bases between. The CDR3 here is CASSLRGNQPQHF. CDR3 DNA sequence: TGTGCCAGCAGCTTGAGAGGGAATCAGCCCCAGCATTTT.

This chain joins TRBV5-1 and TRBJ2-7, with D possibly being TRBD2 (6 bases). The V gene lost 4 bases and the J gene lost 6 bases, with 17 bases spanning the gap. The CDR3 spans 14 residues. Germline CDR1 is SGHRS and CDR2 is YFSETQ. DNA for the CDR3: TGCGCCAGCAGCGACCCGGGAGCCCCCCTCGAGCAGTACTTC. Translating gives CASSDPGAPLEQYF.

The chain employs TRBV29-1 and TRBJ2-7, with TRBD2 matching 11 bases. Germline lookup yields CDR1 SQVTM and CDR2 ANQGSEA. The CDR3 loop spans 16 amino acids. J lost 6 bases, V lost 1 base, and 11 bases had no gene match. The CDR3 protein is CSVEVSKSLAGGEQYF. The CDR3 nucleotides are TGCAGCGTTGAAGTGAGTAAAAGCCTAGCGGGAGGCGAGCAGTACTTC.

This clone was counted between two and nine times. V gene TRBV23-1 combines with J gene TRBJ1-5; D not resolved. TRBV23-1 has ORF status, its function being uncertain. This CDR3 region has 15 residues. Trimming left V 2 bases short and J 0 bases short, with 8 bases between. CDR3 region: CASSQICYSNQPQHF. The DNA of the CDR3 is TGCGCCAGCAGTCAAATTTGTTATAGCAATCAGCCCCAGCATTTT.

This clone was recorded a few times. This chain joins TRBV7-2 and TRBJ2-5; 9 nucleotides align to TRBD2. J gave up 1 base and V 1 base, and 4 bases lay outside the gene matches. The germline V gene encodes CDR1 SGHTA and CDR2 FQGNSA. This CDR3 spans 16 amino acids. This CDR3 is CASSLGVAGAQETQYF. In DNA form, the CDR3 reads TGTGCCAGCAGCTTAGGGGTAGCGGGGGCCCAAGAGACCCAGTACTTC.

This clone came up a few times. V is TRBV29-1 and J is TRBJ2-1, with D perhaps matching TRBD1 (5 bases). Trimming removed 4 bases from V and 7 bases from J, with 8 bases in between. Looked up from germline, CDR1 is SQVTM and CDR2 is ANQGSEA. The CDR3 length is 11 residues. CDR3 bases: TGCAGCGTTGGCAGGGTAAATGAGCAGTTCTTC. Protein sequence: CSVGRVNEQFF.

The CDR3 sequence is CASSFRLGTMGSPLHF. CDR3 bases: TGTGCCAGCAGCTTCCGCCTCGGGACAATGGGGTCACCCCTCCACTTT. This chain links TRBV7-3 with TRBJ1-6; D is perhaps TRBD1 (6 bases). This CDR3 is built from 16 residues. V was shortened by 3 bases and J by 10 bases, with 19 bases between the two germline ends. Germline V gives CDR1 SGHTA, CDR2 FQGTGA.

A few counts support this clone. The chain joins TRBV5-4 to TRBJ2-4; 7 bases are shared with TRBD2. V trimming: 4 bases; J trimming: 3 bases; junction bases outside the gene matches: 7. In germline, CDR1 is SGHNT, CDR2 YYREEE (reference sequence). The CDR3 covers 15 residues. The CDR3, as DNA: TGTGCCAGCAGCATCGTGAGCGGGGACAAAAACATTCAGTACTTC. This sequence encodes CASSIVSGDKNIQYF.

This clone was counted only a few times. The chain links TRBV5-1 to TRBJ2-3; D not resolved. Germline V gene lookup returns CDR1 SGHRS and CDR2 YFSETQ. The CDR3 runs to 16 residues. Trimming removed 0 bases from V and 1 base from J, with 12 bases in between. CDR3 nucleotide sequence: TGCGCCAGCAGCTTGGCGTCCCGTCCCCGCACAGATACGCAGTATTTT. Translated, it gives CASSLASRPRTDTQYF.

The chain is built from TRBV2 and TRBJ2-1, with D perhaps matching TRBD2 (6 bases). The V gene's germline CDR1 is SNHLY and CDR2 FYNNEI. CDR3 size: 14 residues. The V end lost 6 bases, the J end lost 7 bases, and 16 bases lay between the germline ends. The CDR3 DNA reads TGTGCCAGCAGCCCCCGGGCGGGGCTGAATGAGCAGTTCTTC. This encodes CASSPRAGLNEQFF.

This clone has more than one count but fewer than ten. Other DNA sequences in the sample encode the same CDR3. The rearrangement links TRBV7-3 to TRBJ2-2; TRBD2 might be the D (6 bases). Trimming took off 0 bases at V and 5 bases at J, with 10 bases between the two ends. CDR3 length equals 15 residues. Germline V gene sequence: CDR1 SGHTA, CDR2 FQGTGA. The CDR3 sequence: CASSLTGRGTGELFF. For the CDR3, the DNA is TGTGCCAGCAGCTTAACAGGGCGGGGTACCGGGGAGCTGTTTTTT.

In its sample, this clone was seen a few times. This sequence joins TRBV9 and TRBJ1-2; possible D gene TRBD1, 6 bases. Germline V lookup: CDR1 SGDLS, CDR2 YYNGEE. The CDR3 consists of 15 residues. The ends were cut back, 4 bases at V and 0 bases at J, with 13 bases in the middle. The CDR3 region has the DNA TGTGCCAGCAGCTTACACAGGGACCCTAACTATGGCTACACCTTC. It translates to CASSLHRDPNYGYTF.